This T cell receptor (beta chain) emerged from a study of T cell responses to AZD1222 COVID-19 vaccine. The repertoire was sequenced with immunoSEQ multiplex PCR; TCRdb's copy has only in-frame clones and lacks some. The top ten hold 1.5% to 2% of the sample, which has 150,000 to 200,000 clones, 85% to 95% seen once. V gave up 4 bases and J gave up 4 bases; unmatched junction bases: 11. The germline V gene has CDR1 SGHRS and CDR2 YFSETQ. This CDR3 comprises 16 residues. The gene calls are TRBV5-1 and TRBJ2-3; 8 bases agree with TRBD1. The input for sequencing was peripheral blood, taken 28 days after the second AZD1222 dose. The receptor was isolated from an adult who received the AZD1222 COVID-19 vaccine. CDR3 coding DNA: TGCGCCAGCAGCCCTGGATCGACAGGGGAGGCAGATACGCAGTATTTT. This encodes CASSPGSTGEADTQYF.